What follows describes a single T cell receptor (beta chain). Its antigen is not yet known. Base qualities were left out, and no much larger clone turns up one base away. Reading the germline V gene (reference sequence) gives CDR1 LGHDT and CDR2 YNNKEL. The junction shows trimming of 4 bases on V and 6 bases on J, and the gene matches do not reach 12 bases of it. Including the terminal cysteine and phenylalanine, the CDR3 comprises 16 residues. Just the 48-base CDR3 DNA is kept, in frame starting at base 1. TCRdb records Illumina HiSeq 2500 as the sequencer. Quantitative 5'-RACE with molecular barcodes was used to prepare TCR beta libraries. Per the source publication's procedure: Disease-linked TCR variants were identified with a new computational method built on a probabilistic model of VDJ rearrangement. TCRdb applied fastp at Q25 and MiXCR to the public reads, then kept only in-frame beta chains. Identical CDR3 proteins give one entry, which carries the most common genes and DNA. These V and J calls originate from TCRdb's pipeline instead of the authors' own analysis. Across this sample there are around 390,000 distinct CDR3 sequences, with 20% to 25% seen only once. Of the sample, about a sixth is held by the ten largest clones.

This sample was taken from a study of CD8 T cells in ankylosing spondylitis (dated by TCRdb to the late 2010s). Describing the broader study: To find TCR variants linked to disease, the study profiled T cell receptor beta repertoires in ankylosing spondylitis patients and healthy donors. In total, the full study cohort was made up of 95 to 110 healthy donors and approximately 27 ankylosing spondylitis patients. Peripheral blood samples were taken, and synovial fluid was additionally collected from ankylosing spondylitis patients.

What the research found in general, with its limitations: A TCR beta motif of about 8 highly homologous amino acid variants appeared characteristic of blood from ankylosing spondylitis patients. Some motif variants were previously reported in synovial fluid and blood of reactive arthritis patients, suggesting common disease-initiation mechanisms. In peripheral blood, the disease-linked clones were found at relatively low frequencies and had a CD8+ phenotype. The disease-linked clones were reported to be significantly enriched in matched synovial fluid samples from ankylosing spondylitis patients.

Here the chain combines TRBV3-1 and TRBJ2-7, with 10 bases matching TRBD1. The sequenced sample was blood, either unsorted or a sorted T cell fraction (not recorded which). This sequence originates from a male donor with ankylosing spondylitis. The DNA is TGTGCCAGCAGCCCGCAAAGGGGGACAGGGGATGGCGAGCAGTACTTC. This gives the protein CASSPQRGTGDGEQYF.